One and the same sample provided the 26 T cell receptor beta chains below, sequenced in a study of cytomegalovirus exposure and HLA in healthy donors. Amplification used 60 Vbeta primers and 13 Jbeta primers. Profiled with immunoSEQ multiplex PCR; TCRdb holds only in-frame clones, not every one. The table lists 100,000 to 150,000 clones, approximately 80% of them singletons, with 9.5% to 15% in the top ten. Material: PBMCs. The source is a woman aged 35 to 49 in good health and CMV-seropositive.

This chain uses TRBV28 with TRBJ2-2; unclear D gene. CDR3 length: 13 residues. V was shortened by 6 bases and J by 8 bases, with 13 bases between the two germline ends. CDR1 is MDHEN, CDR2 SYDVKM, per germline. The CDR3, as DNA: TGTGCCAGCAGCCCGAGGTTAGCTGGGGAGCTGTTTTTT. Encoded protein: CASSPRLAGELFF.

The chain couples TRBV5-4 to TRBJ2-3; TRBD1 is a possible D gene (6 bases). V lost 4 bases to trimming and J lost 4 bases, with 13 bases between them. The germline CDR1 and CDR2 sequences are SGHNT and YYREEE (reference sequence). This CDR3 contains 14 residues. The CDR3 DNA follows: TGTGCCAGCAGCAGTACAGGGTTAGCAGATACGCAGTATTTT. It codes for CASSSTGLADTQYF.

The gene calls are TRBV29-1 and TRBJ2-7; possibly TRBD1 for D (5 bases). Trimming cost V 7 bases and J 5 bases, with 15 bases left between them. The CDR3 length is 12 residues. Germline V gives CDR1 SQVTM, CDR2 ANQGSEA. In nucleotides, the CDR3 is TGCAGCGCCGGATGGCAGGGCAACGAGCAGTACTTC. It is translated as CSAGWQGNEQYF.

The chain has TRBV21-1 and TRBJ2-5; TRBD2, the table's D call, was not compared with the DNA. TRBV21-1 is marked as a pseudogene. The CDR3 spans 15 residues. This CDR3 is CASSKGQRERETQYF. As DNA, the CDR3 is TGTGCCAGCAGCAAAGGTCAGCGGGAGCGGGAGACCCAGTACTTC.

This clone was detected only a few times. This sequence joins TRBV7-3 and TRBJ2-7; 11 bases align to TRBD1. The CDR3 consists of 16 residues. CDR1 is SGHTA and CDR2 is FQGTGA in the germline V gene. Trimming at V came to 0 bases and at J to 2 bases, leaving 3 bases not matched to a gene. Here the CDR3 reads CASSLTGTGGTYEQYF. Written as DNA, the CDR3 is TGTGCCAGCAGCTTAACCGGGACAGGGGGGACCTACGAGCAGTACTTC. The full variable domain, completed using reference TRBV7-3 and TRBJ2-7, is GAGVSQTPSNKVTEKGKYVELRCDPISGHTALYWYRQSLGQGPEFLIYFQGTGAADDSGLPNDRFFAVRPEGSVSTLKIQRTERGDSAVYLCASSLTGTGGTYEQYFGPGTRLTVT.

The chain recombines TRBV29-1 with TRBJ2-7; D possibly corresponds to TRBD1 (6 bases). V lost 4 bases and J 2 bases, leaving 9 bases between the germline ends. Germline CDR1 is SQVTM and CDR2 is ANQGSEA. The CDR3 covers 12 residues. CDR3 amino acids: CSVGQATYEQYF. In DNA, the CDR3 is TGCAGCGTTGGACAGGCCACCTACGAGCAGTACTTC.

The rearrangement links TRBV5-1 to TRBJ2-7; possibly TRBD2 for D (6 bases). Germline CDR1 reads SGHRS; CDR2 reads YFSETQ. The V and J ends lost 3 bases and 2 bases respectively, with 12 bases between them. The CDR3 consists of 14 residues. CDR3 DNA: TGCGCCAGCAGCTCCCCGGGGGATGCCTACGAGCAGTACTTC. It codes for CASSSPGDAYEQYF. The full variable domain, with the rest looked up from reference TRBV5-1 and TRBJ2-7, is KAGVTQTPRYLIKTRGQQVTLSCSPISGHRSVSWYQQTPGQGLQFLFEYFSETQRNKGNFPGRFSGRQFSNSRSEMNVSTLELGDSALYLCASSSPGDAYEQYFGPGTRLTVT.

This chain connects TRBV19 to TRBJ1-2; D unclear. The CDR3 spans 13 residues. Germline lookup yields CDR1 LNHDA and CDR2 SQIVND (reference sequence). The V end lost 10 bases, the J end lost 3 bases, and 15 bases lay between the germline ends. In nucleotides, the CDR3 is TGTGCCACCCAACTGGGTGGAGACTATGGCTACACCTTC. It specifies CATQLGGDYGYTF.

The V gene is TRBV2, the J gene TRBJ2-5, with D unclear. There are 11 residues in the CDR3. V shed 2 bases and J shed 5 bases, with 3 bases lying between them. CDR1 and CDR2 from the germline V gene are SNHLY and FYNNEI. The CDR3 loop reads CASSELETQYF. CDR3 bases: TGTGCCAGCAGTGAACTGGAGACCCAGTACTTC.

As to this clone: Given the absence of the conserved phenylalanine or tryptophan at the CDR3 end, a read error is likely. The DNA is omitted, as the CDR3 cannot be located on it reliably, and the CDR3 follows TCRdb's listing. The V and J genes are TRBV5-8 and TRBJ2-7; the tabulated D call, TRBD1, remains unverified against the DNA. Germline CDR1 is SGHTS and CDR2 is YDEGEE. A total of 11 residues make up the CDR3, ends included. The CDR3 sequence is CASSPTGWAKY.

The chain combines TRBV28 with TRBJ1-5; tentative D call: TRBD1 (5 bases). From germline, CDR1 is MDHEN and CDR2 SYDVKM. The CDR3 covers 14 residues. Trimming took 3 bases from V and 3 from J, leaving 9 bases between them. CDR3 sequence (DNA): TGTGCCAGCAGTTTGGTACAGGACAATCAGCCCCAGCATTTT. It yields the protein CASSLVQDNQPQHF. The full variable domain, its missing parts supplied by reference TRBV28 and TRBJ1-5, is DVKVTQSSRYLVKRTGEKVFLECVQDMDHENMFWYRQDPGLGLRLIYFSYDVKMKEKGDIPEGYSVSREKKERFSLILESASTNQTSMYLCASSLVQDNQPQHFGDGTRLSIL.

The genes are TRBV5-1 and TRBJ2-3, with 12 bases matching TRBD2. The V segment lost 4 bases and the J segment 1 base; nucleotides outside the gene matches: 10. Germline CDR1 SGHRS, CDR2 YFSETQ. CDR3 length: 18 residues. This CDR3 is CASSPGLAGGPGTDTQYF. In nucleotides, the CDR3 is TGCGCCAGCAGCCCCGGCCTAGCGGGAGGGCCGGGCACAGATACGCAGTATTTT.

The chain carries TRBV27 and TRBJ2-1; 7 bases are shared with TRBD2. There are 15 residues in the CDR3. Germline CDR1 reads MNHEY; CDR2 reads SMNVEV (reference sequence). V lost 2 bases, J lost 4 bases, and 5 bases stayed unmatched. The CDR3 loop reads CASSLGTNGYNEQFF. The DNA of the CDR3 is TGTGCCAGCAGTTTAGGGACTAACGGATACAATGAGCAGTTCTTC.

V usage is TRBV4-2 and J usage is TRBJ2-1; 9 nucleotides match TRBD2. Germline CDR1 and CDR2: LGHNA and YNFKEQ. J was trimmed by 5 bases and V by 4 bases; bases with no gene match: 6. The CDR3 is 15 amino acids. CDR3 nucleotide sequence: TGTGCCAGCAGCCTAGTAGCGGGAGAAAACAATGAGCAGTTCTTC. Residues: CASSLVAGENNEQFF.

This clone was recorded a few times. CDR3 protein: CASSVVPSGRNEQFF. In nucleotides, the CDR3 is TGTGCCAGCAGCGTAGTGCCTAGCGGGAGAAATGAGCAGTTCTTC. The chain joins TRBV9 to TRBJ2-1; 10 positions match TRBD2. Losses at the gene ends were 0 bases for V and 7 bases for J; bases not matched to a gene: 4. The CDR3 has 15 amino acids. Germline CDR1 and CDR2: SGDLS and YYNGEE.

The rearrangement joins TRBV7-9 to TRBJ1-2; D unresolved. CDR1 and CDR2 from the germline V gene are SEHNR and FQNEAQ (reference sequence). V was trimmed by 1 base and J by 7 bases, leaving 10 bases between them. The CDR3 consists of 13 residues. DNA for the CDR3: TGTGCCAGCAGCTTAGAGGGAGGCCGTGGCTACACCTTC. Amino acid sequence: CASSLEGGRGYTF.

V and J are TRBV5-4 and TRBJ2-2, with 7 nucleotides matching TRBD2. The V gene end was trimmed by 4 bases and the J gene end by 4 bases; junction bases not matched to a gene: 7. This CDR3 has 15 amino acids. The germline V gene encodes CDR1 SGHNT and CDR2 YYREEE (reference sequence). The DNA for the CDR3 is TGTGCCAGCAGCCCGGCTCCGGGGGGCACCGGGGAGCTGTTTTTT. It encodes CASSPAPGGTGELFF.

This chain links TRBV28 with TRBJ1-1; TRBD1 might be the D (5 bases). There are 13 residues in the CDR3. The germline V and J ends were trimmed by 8 bases and 5 bases, with 15 bases remaining between them. Germline V gene data show CDR1 as MDHEN and CDR2 as SYDVKM. The CDR3 protein is CASVRGGITEAFF. The CDR3 DNA reads TGTGCCAGCGTTCGCGGGGGGATAACTGAAGCTTTCTTT.

This clone was picked up a small number of times. J is TRBJ2-5 and V is TRBV14; D uncertain. Germline assignment: CDR1 SGHDN and CDR2 FVKESK. The V end was cut by 3 bases, the J end by 1 base, with 9 bases between. The CDR3 covers 14 residues. CDR3 nucleotides: TGTGCCAGCAGCCAGTCAATTTTCCAAGAGACCCAGTACTTC. This gives the protein CASSQSIFQETQYF.

The chain couples TRBV18 to TRBJ1-4; D perhaps matches TRBD1 (5 bases). Germline CDR1 and CDR2: KGHSH and LQKENI. Trimming left V 2 bases short and J 0 bases short, with 13 bases between. CDR3 size: 17 residues. The CDR3 region is CASSPGSAGATNEKLFF. CDR3 nucleotide sequence: TGTGCCAGCTCACCAGGATCCGCGGGGGCAACTAATGAAAAACTGTTTTTT.

The genes are TRBV2 and TRBJ2-4, with D perhaps matching TRBD2 (6 bases). Germline loops: CDR1 SNHLY, CDR2 FYNNEI. The CDR3 is made up of 19 amino acids. V shed 2 bases and J shed 1 base, with 21 bases lying between them. The CDR3 is CASSETLQGLRGAKNIQYF. CDR3 nucleotide sequence: TGTGCCAGCAGTGAAACTCTTCAGGGCCTCCGGGGGGCCAAAAACATTCAGTACTTC.

This chain connects TRBV4-1 to TRBJ1-1; D uncertain. V was pared by 1 base and J by 0 bases, with 9 bases between. Germline V lookup: CDR1 MGHRA, CDR2 YSYEKL. The CDR3 contains 15 residues. CDR3 in DNA: TGCGCCAGCAGCCAAGGGGAGTCCATGAACACTGAAGCTTTCTTT. This encodes CASSQGESMNTEAFF.

For the CDR3, the DNA is TGCAGCGTTTTAGCGGTAGAGCGGGAGACCGGGGAGCTGTTTTTT. This encodes CSVLAVERETGELFF. V and J are TRBV29-1 and TRBJ2-2, with 8 nucleotides matching TRBD2. The J segment lost 5 bases and the V segment lost 5 bases, leaving 10 bases of the junction unmatched. Germline V gene data show CDR1 as SQVTM and CDR2 as ANQGSEA. The CDR3 extends over 15 amino acids.

The chain is built from TRBV5-4 and TRBJ1-2, with no clear D. This CDR3 comprises 12 residues. CDR1 and CDR2 from the germline V gene are SGHNT and YYREEE (reference sequence). V lost 0 bases and J 8 bases, leaving 8 bases between the germline ends. CDR3 bases: TGTGCCAGCAGCTTGGGGTTCCAGGGCTACACCTTC. Amino acids: CASSLGFQGYTF. The full variable domain, with the rest looked up from reference TRBV5-4 and TRBJ1-2, is ETGVTQSPTHLIKTRGQQVTLRCSSQSGHNTVSWYQQALGQGPQFIFQYYREEENGRGNFPPRFSGLQFPNYSSELNVNALELDDSALYLCASSLGFQGYTFGSGTRLTVV.

The chain links TRBV28 to TRBJ1-1; weak D call: TRBD1 (6 bases). The CDR3 consists of 13 residues. Germline V gene sequence: CDR1 MDHEN, CDR2 SYDVKM. The V and J ends lost 5 bases and 8 bases respectively, with 15 bases between them. The CDR3 here is CASSLRDTKEAFF. The CDR3 DNA reads as TGTGCCAGCAGTCTCCGGGACACAAAGGAAGCTTTCTTT.

Written as DNA, the CDR3 is TGTGCTAGTGGTTCCCCCGGGGACAGGGGCCCCAACGATTATAGCAATCAGCCCCAGCATTTT. This gives the protein CASGSPGDRGPNDYSNQPQHF. The J gene is TRBJ1-5, the V gene TRBV12-5; 10 positions agree with TRBD1. Germline V gene sequence: CDR1 LGHNT, CDR2 FRNRAP. The CDR3 totals 21 residues. V was pared by 4 bases and J by 0 bases, with 18 bases of the junction left unmatched.